The rows below give T cell receptor beta chains drawn from one sample of a study of response to subunit inactivated influenza vaccine. TCRdb fed the RT-PCR reads into MiXCR, producing one record per CDR3 protein. This table has around 520,000 distinct CDR3 sequences, about an eighth appearing once. Sequencing used PBMCs from blood, obtained on the day of vaccination. These receptors originate from a man over 45 who received an inactivated influenza vaccine. Both conserved end residues are part of each CDR3. The D gene is left open where the match is weak. The listing skips clone size in some rows; elsewhere it reads once, few, many or a size class.

TGTGCCAGCAGTAACCGTGAGCAGTTCTTC	CASSNREQFF	NA	NA	TRBV28	TRBJ2-1
TGTGCCAGCAGCCGGAGTGACGGCAGCACAGATACGCAGTATTTT	CASSRSDGSTDTQYF	few	NA	TRBV28	TRBJ2-3
TGTGCCAGCAGCCCCGGACTAGCGGAATACAATGAGCAGTTCTTC	CASSPGLAEYNEQFF	NA	TRBD2	TRBV7-9	TRBJ2-1
TGCGCCAGCAGCTCCGGCCCTAGCGACCAAGAGACCCAGTACTTC	CASSSGPSDQETQYF	many	NA	TRBV5-1	TRBJ2-5
TGTGCCAGCAGTTTTGCCGGACAGGACCTCACTGAAGCTTTCTTT	CASSFAGQDLTEAFF	NA	TRBD1	TRBV28	TRBJ1-1
TGCGCCAGCAGCTTGGGGACAGGGACCTTCTATGGCTACACCTTC	CASSLGTGTFYGYTF	NA	TRBD1	TRBV5-1	TRBJ1-2
TGCGCCAGCAGCCAAGGGCATCCGAATCAGCCCCAGCATTTT	CASSQGHPNQPQHF	few	NA	TRBV4-1	TRBJ1-5
TGTGCCAGCAGCTCAGTCCAAGGCTCTGGAAACACCATATATTTT	CASSSVQGSGNTIYF	many	NA	TRBV11-2	TRBJ1-3
TGTGCCAGCAGTCGACTGGGACTAGCGGAAACCAATGAGCAGTTCTTC	CASSRLGLAETNEQFF	few	TRBD2	TRBV6-2/TRBV6-3	TRBJ2-1
TGTGCCAGCAGCTTCACTAGCACCGGGGAGCTGTTTTTT	CASSFTSTGELFF	few	NA	TRBV11-3	TRBJ2-2
TGTGCCAGCAGATTTGGACAGTACTACCAAGAGACCCAGTACTTC	CASRFGQYYQETQYF	few	NA	TRBV25-1	TRBJ2-5
TGTGCCAGCAGCTTAGTGGCAGGGTCTGGCGAGGAGTACTTC	CASSLVAGSGEEYF	NA	NA	TRBV7-6	TRBJ2-7
TGTGCCAGCAGCGTCGGGCCGGTCCCACGGGATGAGCAGTTCTTC	CASSVGPVPRDEQFF	many	NA	TRBV9	TRBJ2-1
TGTGCCAGCAGCTTTTCGGCTACCCATTCCTACGAGCAGTACTTC	CASSFSATHSYEQYF	NA	NA	TRBV7-9	TRBJ2-7
TGCGCCAGCAGCTTCAGCGGGGGAACGAACACCGGGGAGCTGTTTTTT	CASSFSGGTNTGELFF	many	TRBD2	TRBV5-1	TRBJ2-2